This TCR beta chain was retrieved from a study of T cells in severe cutaneous drug reactions. Study-wide results and limits: One public TCRbeta CDR3 appeared in all seven blister samples, averaging approximately 13%.

The CDR3 sequence is 16 residues long. Germline loops: CDR1 SNHLY, CDR2 FYNNEI. TCR subtype-specific primers in iRepertoire multiplex PCR prepared libraries for bulk and single-cell sequencing. Primers for V, D and J regions amplified bulk TCR beta libraries. Using the multiplex PCR reads, TCRdb records one entry per CDR3 protein without DNA. Reported are 550 or so distinct CDR3 sequences; the ten largest clones contain 13% to 15%. Frequency places this clonotype as medium-sized (0.01 to 0.1%). What it binds is unknown. The patients sequenced had a carbamazepine-induced Stevens-Johnson syndrome or toxic epidermal necrolysis reaction. A few Han Chinese and 6 or 7 European CBZ-SJS/TEN patients gave blood repertoires.

Sequencing was carried out using PBMCs. This TCR was recovered from a human donor with Stevens-Johnson syndrome, a severe cutaneous drug reaction. The chain employs TRBV2 and TRBJ2-5; the TRBD2 assignment by TCRdb is unverifiable without DNA. CDR3 protein: CASSGRGGTIGETQYF.